The TCR beta chain under discussion was sequenced for a study of blood T cell repertoires in COVID-19. The wider study: Specimens from acute and convalescent COVID-19 originated in the United States, Italy and Spain.

Per the original methods: Estimated nucleated cell counts came from reference gene primer amplification. Profiling relied on immunoSEQ multiplex PCR, and the TCRdb table lists in-frame clones only, not all of them. The V and J calls and clone size come from that table; D and trimming were worked out from the DNA. The sample includes fewer than 100,000 clones, 79% of them seen just once. The germline V gene encodes CDR1 MGHDK and CDR2 SYGVNS. There are 13 residues in the CDR3. The germline V and J ends were trimmed by 6 bases and 4 bases, with 9 bases remaining between them. The TCR originated in a human donor in a cohort sampled during active COVID-19. The specimen was peripheral blood. The gene calls are TRBV25-1 and TRBJ2-2; no reliable D call. Written as DNA, the CDR3 is TGTGCCAGCAGGAGTGACTCCACCGGGGAGCTGTTTTTT. Translating gives CASRSDSTGELFF.